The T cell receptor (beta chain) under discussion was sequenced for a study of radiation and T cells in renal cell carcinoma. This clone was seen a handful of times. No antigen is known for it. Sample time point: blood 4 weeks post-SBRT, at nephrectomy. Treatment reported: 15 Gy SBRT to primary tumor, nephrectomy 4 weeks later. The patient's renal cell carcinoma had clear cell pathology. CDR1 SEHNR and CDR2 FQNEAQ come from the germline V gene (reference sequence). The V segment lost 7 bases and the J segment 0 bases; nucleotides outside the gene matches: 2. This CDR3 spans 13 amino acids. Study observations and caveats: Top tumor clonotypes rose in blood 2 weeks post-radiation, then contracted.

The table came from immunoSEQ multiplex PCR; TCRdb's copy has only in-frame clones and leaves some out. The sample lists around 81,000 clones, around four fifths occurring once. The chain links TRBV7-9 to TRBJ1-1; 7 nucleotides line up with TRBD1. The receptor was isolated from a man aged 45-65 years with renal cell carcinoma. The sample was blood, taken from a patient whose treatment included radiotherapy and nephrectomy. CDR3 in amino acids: CASIGTVNTEAFF. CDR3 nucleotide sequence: TGTGCCAGCATTGGGACAGTGAACACTGAAGCTTTCTTT.